A selection of T cell receptor beta chains follows, all from one sample in a study of T cell responses to AZD1222 COVID-19 vaccine. Assay: immunoSEQ multiplex PCR; the TCRdb copy retains only in-frame clones and omits some. In the table there are roughly 170,000 clones, about nine tenths of which are singletons. The material was peripheral blood, obtained on day 0 of AZD1222 vaccination. The receptors were gathered from an adult in good health. The CDR3 runs from the conserved cysteine through the conserved F or W. The order of the fields is CDR3 DNA, CDR3 protein, D gene, J gene, clone size, V gene. A D gene is named only where the DNA matches it firmly. Rows give clone size only sometimes, using once, few, many, or a class for an expanded clone.

DNA: TGTGCCAGCAGTGAGTGGGCTAGCGGGGCTAGGGAGACCCAGTACTTC; CDR3: CASSEWASGARETQYF; D: TRBD2; J: TRBJ2-5; size: NA; V: TRBV2
DNA: TGTGCCAGTAGTCCCGGGACAGGGACAAACACTGAAGCTTTCTTT; CDR3: CASSPGTGTNTEAFF; D: TRBD1; J: TRBJ1-1; size: NA; V: TRBV19
DNA: TGTGCCAGCAGCCCTACCATCTTGTACAGGGAAGGAGCTAATGAAAAACTGTTTTTT; CDR3: CASSPTILYREGANEKLFF; D: NA; J: TRBJ1-4; size: NA; V: TRBV7-9
DNA: TGTGCCAGCAGCCTGGGACCAAGGGACAATGAGCAGTTCTTC; CDR3: CASSLGPRDNEQFF; D: NA; J: TRBJ2-1; size: NA; V: TRBV3-1/TRBV3-2
DNA: TGTGCCAGCAGTGAATATGCAGGGGAAAACGAAAAACTGTTTTTT; CDR3: CASSEYAGENEKLFF; D: NA; J: TRBJ1-4; size: NA; V: TRBV25-1
DNA: TGTGCCAGCAGCCCATATCAGACAGGGGACGAGCAGTACTTC; CDR3: CASSPYQTGDEQYF; D: TRBD1; J: TRBJ2-7; size: NA; V: TRBV9
DNA: TGCGCCAGCAGCCACGAGGGCCCCAATTCACCCCTCCACTTT; CDR3: CASSHEGPNSPLHF; D: NA; J: TRBJ1-6; size: once; V: TRBV4-3
DNA: TGTGCCAGTAGTAGTGGGCAGGCTAACTATGGCTACACCTTC; CDR3: CASSSGQANYGYTF; D: NA; J: TRBJ1-2; size: NA; V: TRBV19
DNA: TGTGCCATCAGTGAGGACGGGAGGGATGAAGCTTTCTTT; CDR3: CAISEDGRDEAFF; D: NA; J: TRBJ1-1; size: NA; V: TRBV10-3
DNA: TGTGCCAGCAGCGTAGGAATAGCGGGGGACACAGATACGCAGTATTTT; CDR3: CASSVGIAGDTDTQYF; D: TRBD2; J: TRBJ2-3; size: NA; V: TRBV9
DNA: TGTGCCAGCAGCTTAACGTTCGGACGCGTAAATAATTCACCCCTCCACTTT; CDR3: CASSLTFGRVNNSPLHF; D: NA; J: TRBJ1-6; size: NA; V: TRBV7-3
DNA: TGTGCCAGCAGTTTATCGGGTATCAGGGGAAACTATGGCTACACCTTC; CDR3: CASSLSGIRGNYGYTF; D: NA; J: TRBJ1-2; size: NA; V: TRBV28
DNA: TGTGCCAGCAGCACGACTAGCGGGACCTACGAGCAGTACTTC; CDR3: CASSTTSGTYEQYF; D: TRBD2; J: TRBJ2-7; size: NA; V: TRBV9
DNA: TGTGCCAGTAGTACATCGGGGGATACGCAGTATTTT; CDR3: CASSTSGDTQYF; D: NA; J: TRBJ2-3; size: NA; V: TRBV19
DNA: TGTGCCAGCATAAAGTGGCCAGGGGACTCCTACGAGCAGTACTTC; CDR3: CASIKWPGDSYEQYF; D: NA; J: TRBJ2-7; size: NA; V: TRBV5-6
DNA: TGTGCCAGCAGCTTAGTCAGGGGAAACACTGAAGCTTTCTTT; CDR3: CASSLVRGNTEAFF; D: NA; J: TRBJ1-1; size: NA; V: TRBV7-9
DNA: TGTGCCAGCAGTTACTCCAACGGGTCACCCCTCCACTTT; CDR3: CASSYSNGSPLHF; D: NA; J: TRBJ1-6; size: once; V: TRBV6-5
DNA: TGTGCCAGCAGTTTCATTGAGACAACTAGCACAGATACGCAGTATTTT; CDR3: CASSFIETTSTDTQYF; D: NA; J: TRBJ2-3; size: NA; V: TRBV27
DNA: TGTGCCAGCAGCTTAGAACAGCGGTGGGATGAGCAGTTCTTC; CDR3: CASSLEQRWDEQFF; D: NA; J: TRBJ2-1; size: few; V: TRBV7-2
DNA: TGTGCCAGCAGTTACGTCCCGGACAGGGAACCCCTCCACTTT; CDR3: CASSYVPDREPLHF; D: TRBD1; J: TRBJ1-6; size: NA; V: TRBV6-6
DNA: TGTGCCAGTATTGGCCAGGGTGATGGCTACACCTTC; CDR3: CASIGQGDGYTF; D: NA; J: TRBJ1-2; size: once; V: TRBV19
DNA: TGTGCCAGCAGCTTACGGCCCCTGGAGCAGTACTTC; CDR3: CASSLRPLEQYF; D: NA; J: TRBJ2-7; size: once; V: TRBV11-2
DNA: TGTGCCTGGAGTGTAGGGGTTAGGGGTGCCGGGGAGCTGTTTTTT; CDR3: CAWSVGVRGAGELFF; D: NA; J: TRBJ2-2; size: NA; V: TRBV30
DNA: TGTGCCAGCAGTTACTCGGGCAGGGGGGGGCTAGGCTACACCTTC; CDR3: CASSYSGRGGLGYTF; D: TRBD1; J: TRBJ1-2; size: NA; V: TRBV6-5
DNA: TGTGCCAGTAGTCCACAGACCGTGAACACTGAAGCTTTCTTT; CDR3: CASSPQTVNTEAFF; D: NA; J: TRBJ1-1; size: NA; V: TRBV19
DNA: TGTGCCAGCAGCGACTCATCAGGGGGCGAGTACAATGAGCAGTTCTTC; CDR3: CASSDSSGGEYNEQFF; D: TRBD1; J: TRBJ2-1; size: NA; V: TRBV6-4
DNA: TGCACCAGCAGCCTCCCGGGAGGTTATCAGCCCCAGCATTTT; CDR3: CTSSLPGGYQPQHF; D: NA; J: TRBJ1-5; size: NA; V: TRBV1
DNA: TGTGCCAGCAGCGCCGACGGGATCACCGGGGAGCTGTTTTTT; CDR3: CASSADGITGELFF; D: NA; J: TRBJ2-2; size: once; V: TRBV9
DNA: TGCGCCAGCAGCCCGGTTAGGACAGGGCGACAAGAGACCCAGTACTTC; CDR3: CASSPVRTGRQETQYF; D: TRBD1; J: TRBJ2-5; size: NA; V: TRBV4-3
DNA: TGTGCCAGCAGCTGGGACAGGGGCGGGGATCAGCCCCAGCATTTT; CDR3: CASSWDRGGDQPQHF; D: TRBD1; J: TRBJ1-5; size: NA; V: TRBV5-6
DNA: TGTGCCAGCAGCGCGGGAAACACCATATATTTT; CDR3: CASSAGNTIYF; D: NA; J: TRBJ1-3; size: few; V: TRBV11-2
DNA: TGTGCCAGCAGCTTAGCTGGCGGACAGATAACCGGGGAGCTGTTTTTT; CDR3: CASSLAGGQITGELFF; D: NA; J: TRBJ2-2; size: NA; V: TRBV7-2
DNA: TGCGCCAGCAGCCCGGATTCCTACGAGCAGTACTTC; CDR3: CASSPDSYEQYF; D: NA; J: TRBJ2-7; size: NA; V: TRBV5-1
DNA: TGTGCCAGCAGCACTGACGGGTACTATGGCTACACCTTC; CDR3: CASSTDGYYGYTF; D: NA; J: TRBJ1-2; size: once; V: TRBV28
DNA: TGTGCCAGCAGCTTGGGACAGGGGTTGAGCTCCTACGAGCAGTACTTC; CDR3: CASSLGQGLSSYEQYF; D: TRBD1; J: TRBJ2-7; size: NA; V: TRBV5-5
DNA: TGTGCCAGCAGTGAAAGTGCAGGGTCGAGGACACCCCTCCACTTT; CDR3: CASSESAGSRTPLHF; D: NA; J: TRBJ1-6; size: NA; V: TRBV2
DNA: TGTGCCACCAGCAGAGAAGATTACGGCAACACTGAAGCTTTCTTT; CDR3: CATSREDYGNTEAFF; D: NA; J: TRBJ1-1; size: NA; V: TRBV15
DNA: TGTGCCAGCAGGGGGAGAATGAACACTGAAGCTTTCTTT; CDR3: CASRGRMNTEAFF; D: NA; J: TRBJ1-1; size: NA; V: TRBV12-3/TRBV12-4
DNA: TGTGCCAGCAGCCAACGGACAGGGCAAGAGACCCAGTACTTC; CDR3: CASSQRTGQETQYF; D: TRBD1; J: TRBJ2-5; size: NA; V: TRBV14
DNA: TGTGCCAGCAGCGTCGGCCTGGCGGGCGGCTACACCTTC; CDR3: CASSVGLAGGYTF; D: NA; J: TRBJ1-2; size: NA; V: TRBV7-2
DNA: TGCGCCAGCAGCTTGGGGTCAGGGCCCACAGATACGCAGTATTTT; CDR3: CASSLGSGPTDTQYF; D: NA; J: TRBJ2-3; size: NA; V: TRBV5-1
DNA: TGCGCCAGCAGCTCCGGACAGGGAAGCTCCTACGAGCAGTACTTC; CDR3: CASSSGQGSSYEQYF; D: TRBD1; J: TRBJ2-7; size: NA; V: TRBV5-1
DNA: TGTGCCAGCAGCTTGAGGACCGCCCTCTCCAATGAGCAGTTCTTC; CDR3: CASSLRTALSNEQFF; D: NA; J: TRBJ2-1; size: NA; V: TRBV11-2
DNA: TGTGCCAGCAGCCAACTAGAACCCAATCAGCCCCAGCATTTT; CDR3: CASSQLEPNQPQHF; D: NA; J: TRBJ1-5; size: NA; V: TRBV6-2/TRBV6-3
DNA: TGTGCCAGCAGCGCGACAATTATGAACACTGAAGCTTTCTTT; CDR3: CASSATIMNTEAFF; D: NA; J: TRBJ1-1; size: NA; V: TRBV6-5
DNA: TGCGCCAGCGCCGAAGGACGTTTGTATTCTGGAAACACCATATATTTT; CDR3: CASAEGRLYSGNTIYF; D: NA; J: TRBJ1-3; size: few; V: TRBV5-1
DNA: TGTGCCAGCAGTTTAAGTGAGAGCAGGGACTACGAGCAGTACTTC; CDR3: CASSLSESRDYEQYF; D: NA; J: TRBJ2-7; size: few; V: TRBV27
DNA: TGTGCCAGCAGTGAAAGCCCGCGGGGCCCCGGCACAGATACGCAGTATTTT; CDR3: CASSESPRGPGTDTQYF; D: NA; J: TRBJ2-3; size: NA; V: TRBV6-4